This TCR beta chain was documented in a study of blood T cell repertoires in COVID-19. Study details: Donors in the United States, Italy and Spain gave samples during acute or convalescent COVID-19. From T cells, B-cell-depleted T cells, or PBMCs came the material, which was cDNA or gDNA.

Original processing notes: Amplification with reference gene primers provided the estimates of nucleated cell counts. Repertoires were generated with immunoSEQ multiplex PCR, while TCRdb's copy carries only in-frame clones and drops some. The V and J calls and clone size come from that table; D and trimming were worked out from the DNA. Of 150,000 to 200,000 clones listed, 65% to 90% are singletons. There are 13 residues in the CDR3. V was shortened by 5 bases and J by 1 base, with 8 bases between the two germline ends. Germline V gene data show CDR1 as SEHNR and CDR2 as FQNEAQ (reference sequence). The clonotype was recovered from a man in his forties or fifties with active or convalescent COVID-19. The genes are TRBV7-9 and TRBJ1-1; D may be TRBD1 (5 bases). Source material: peripheral blood. Here the CDR3 reads CASSIRENTEAFF. The CDR3 DNA reads TGTGCCAGCAGCATCAGGGAGAACACTGAAGCTTTCTTT.